This record concerns one T cell receptor (beta chain) sequence. What it recognizes is unknown. As handled by the study authors: ImmunoSEQ junction-only sequences lacked quality scores, so their filtering differed. Repertoires were generated with immunoSEQ multiplex PCR, while TCRdb's copy carries only in-frame clones and drops some. For V, J and clone size, that table is used; D and trimming come from the DNA. The sample contains about 2 million clones, roughly 94% of which appear only once. This sample is drawn from a study of shared clonotypes between healthy human individuals. Positively selected for CCR7, the CD45RO-negative cells used as naive CD8 cells excluded terminally differentiated effector memory CD45RA+ cells. Study-wide points: Generally, naive subsets came out with larger estimated richness than memory subsets.

This clonotype originated in a man younger than 35 in good health. The sequenced material came from naive CD8+ T cells sorted from blood.

Written as DNA, the CDR3 is TGTGCCAGCAGCATATACAGGTTTCCCTACGAGCAGTACTTC. Translated, it gives CASSIYRFPYEQYF. The chain combines TRBV11-2 with TRBJ2-7; D might be TRBD1 (5 bases). The CDR3 spans 14 residues. Looked up from germline, CDR1 is SGHAT and CDR2 is FQNNGV. Trimming stripped 5 bases from V and 2 bases from J, with 13 bases between.